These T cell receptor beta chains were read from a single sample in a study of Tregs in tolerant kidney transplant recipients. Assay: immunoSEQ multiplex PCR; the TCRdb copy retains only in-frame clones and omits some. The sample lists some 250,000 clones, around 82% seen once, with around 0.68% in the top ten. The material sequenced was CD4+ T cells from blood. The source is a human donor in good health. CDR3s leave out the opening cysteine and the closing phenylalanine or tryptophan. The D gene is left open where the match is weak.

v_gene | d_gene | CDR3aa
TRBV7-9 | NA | ASSQTLHEQY
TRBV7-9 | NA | ASSKAGTVLYEQY
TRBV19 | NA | ASSISGRKVNEQF
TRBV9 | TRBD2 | ASSVGLAAIGEQF
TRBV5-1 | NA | ASSFQQSSSGANVLT
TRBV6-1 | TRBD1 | ASIGQGRAGELF
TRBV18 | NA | ASSFAGNTEAF
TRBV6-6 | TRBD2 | ASSLAGSTDTQY
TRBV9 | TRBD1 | ASSVGQGNYEQY
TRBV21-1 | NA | ASRGSEETQY
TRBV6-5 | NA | ASSYSTSNTEAF
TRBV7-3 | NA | ASSQTGENTGELF
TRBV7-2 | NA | ASPQGDVLINEQF
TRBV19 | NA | ASSTPGGTREGYT
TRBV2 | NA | ASSGQMNTEAF
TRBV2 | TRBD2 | ASSESLWTSSRY
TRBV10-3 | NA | ASGGQSAYEQY
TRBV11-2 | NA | ASSTWDTASGNTIY
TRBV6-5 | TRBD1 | ASQGQMSSYNEQF
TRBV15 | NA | ATSRDAHEETQY
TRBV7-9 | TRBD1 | ASSSGQGATNEKLF
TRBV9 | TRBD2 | ASSGRRGGLSAGELF
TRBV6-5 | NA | ASSSSNVNTEAF
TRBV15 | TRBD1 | ATATGTGYYEQY
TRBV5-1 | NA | ASSEFGVYEQY
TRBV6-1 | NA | ASSLGPAPEYGYT
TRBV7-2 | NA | ASSTFLGTTYNEQF
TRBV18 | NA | ASSPITGISYGYT
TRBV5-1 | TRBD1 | ASSSGTGVSYEQY
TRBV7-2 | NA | ASSSSTTGELF
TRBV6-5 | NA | ASSPTYNEQF
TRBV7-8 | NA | ASSLLIEAPANEKLF
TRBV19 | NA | ASTSDRKNTEAF
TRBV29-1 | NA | SVAGTTGEKLF
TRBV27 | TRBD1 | ASSLLGQGGGYT
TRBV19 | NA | ASSIDQWDTEAF
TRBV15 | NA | ATRRGKGEKLF
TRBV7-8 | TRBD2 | ASSLESASGSRRVEQY
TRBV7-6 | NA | ASSHGPWETQY
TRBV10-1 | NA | ASPPWDMDSPLH
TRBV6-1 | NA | ASSEFRDHIPFGAEAF
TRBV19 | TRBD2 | ASSSGTSGSTDTQY
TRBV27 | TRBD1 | ASSLRGTGFYT
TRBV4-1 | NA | ASSQVDRGYEQY
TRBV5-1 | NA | ASSPAATSTQY
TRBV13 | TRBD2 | ASSSSGRATQY
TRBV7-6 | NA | ASSLDLSLRANTGELF
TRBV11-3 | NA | ASSLRDSYNEQF
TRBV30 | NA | AFFLGGSAEAF
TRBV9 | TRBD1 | ASSAGQGWGDSPLH
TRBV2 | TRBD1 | ASKAGTANTEAF
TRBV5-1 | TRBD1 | ASRRQGVLNTEAF
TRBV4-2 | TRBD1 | ASSQVGSGQGITNEKLF